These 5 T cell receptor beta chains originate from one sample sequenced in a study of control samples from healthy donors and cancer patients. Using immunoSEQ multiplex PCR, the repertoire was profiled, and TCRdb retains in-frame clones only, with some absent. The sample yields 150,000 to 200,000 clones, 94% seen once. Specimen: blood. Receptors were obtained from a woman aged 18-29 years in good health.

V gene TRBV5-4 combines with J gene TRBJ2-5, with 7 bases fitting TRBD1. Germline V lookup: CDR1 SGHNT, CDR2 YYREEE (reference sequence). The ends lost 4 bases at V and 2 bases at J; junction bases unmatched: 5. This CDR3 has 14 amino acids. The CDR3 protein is CASSLPGQQETQYF. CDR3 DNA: TGTGCCAGCAGCCTGCCGGGACAGCAAGAGACCCAGTACTTC.

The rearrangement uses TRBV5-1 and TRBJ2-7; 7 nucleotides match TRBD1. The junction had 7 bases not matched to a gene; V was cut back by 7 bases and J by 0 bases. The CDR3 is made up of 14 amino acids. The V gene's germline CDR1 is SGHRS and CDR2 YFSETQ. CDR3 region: CASSVDRASYEQYF. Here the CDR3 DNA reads TGCGCCAGCTCCGTCGACAGGGCCTCCTACGAGCAGTACTTC.

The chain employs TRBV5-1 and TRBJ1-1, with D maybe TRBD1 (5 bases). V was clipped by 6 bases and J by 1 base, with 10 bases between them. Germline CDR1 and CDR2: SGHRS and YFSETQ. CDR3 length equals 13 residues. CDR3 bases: TGCGCCAGCACCTGGGGGGAGAACACTGAAGCTTTCTTT. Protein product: CASTWGENTEAFF.

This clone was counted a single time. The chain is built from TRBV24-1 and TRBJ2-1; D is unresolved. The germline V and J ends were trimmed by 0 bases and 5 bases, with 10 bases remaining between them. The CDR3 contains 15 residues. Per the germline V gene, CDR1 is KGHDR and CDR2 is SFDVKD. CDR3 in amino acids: CATSDLASTNNEQFF. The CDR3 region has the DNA TGTGCCACCAGTGATTTGGCCAGCACCAACAATGAGCAGTTCTTC.

CDR3 region: CASREGRAEKLFF. The CDR3 bases are TGTGCCAGCAGAGAGGGTAGGGCTGAAAAACTGTTTTTT. The rearrangement joins TRBV6-5 to TRBJ1-4, with D hard to call. Germline V gene lookup returns CDR1 MNHEY and CDR2 SVGAGI. Between the trimmed V and J ends, which lost 6 bases and 7 bases, there was a span of 12 bases. The CDR3 length is 13 residues.